Sequencing of this T cell receptor (beta chain) was carried out in a study of cytotoxic CD8 clonotypes in ibrutinib-treated CLL. Findings and limits, study-wide: Patients showed higher baseline clonality than age-matched healthy donors, and it tracked circulating CD8+ T-cell counts. Once treatment began, public clonotypes, which were uncommon, contracted or stayed stable.

Remarks on this clone: Its antigen is unidentified.

Deep sequencing aimed at 1 in 200,000 to 1 in 1 million T cells' resolution. Using immunoSEQ multiplex PCR, the repertoire was profiled, and TCRdb retains in-frame clones only, with some absent. This sample carries hundreds of thousands of clones, 60% to 80% of them seen once, and the ten largest clones take around 6.5%. Deletions cut 5 bases from V and 7 bases from J, with 15 bases between. The CDR3 contains 14 residues. Germline CDR1 is MNHEY and CDR2 is SVGAGI. About 2 micrograms of genomic DNA came from cryopreserved PBMCs for TCR beta libraries. This material consisted of PBMCs, taken after 36 months of ibrutinib treatment. This clonotype originated in a human donor with chronic lymphocytic leukemia. The J gene is TRBJ2-4, the V gene TRBV6-5, with D possibly being TRBD1 (5 bases). In DNA, the CDR3 is TGTGCCAGCAGTAATCAAAGGGGTGGGAACATTCAGTACTTC. Protein sequence: CASSNQRGGNIQYF.